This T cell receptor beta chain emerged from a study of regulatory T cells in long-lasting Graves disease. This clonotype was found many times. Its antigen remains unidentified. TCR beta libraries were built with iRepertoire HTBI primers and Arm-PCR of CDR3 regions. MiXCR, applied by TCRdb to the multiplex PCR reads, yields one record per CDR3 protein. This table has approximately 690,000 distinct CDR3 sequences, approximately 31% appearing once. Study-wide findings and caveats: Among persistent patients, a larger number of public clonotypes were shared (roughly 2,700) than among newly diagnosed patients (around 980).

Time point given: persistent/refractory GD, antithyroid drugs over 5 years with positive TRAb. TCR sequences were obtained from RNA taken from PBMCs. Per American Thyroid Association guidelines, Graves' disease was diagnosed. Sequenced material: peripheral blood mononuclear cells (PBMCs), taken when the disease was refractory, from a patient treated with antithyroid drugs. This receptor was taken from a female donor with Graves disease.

CDR3 DNA sequence: TGTGCCAGCAGTGAATCAACAGGGGAACATTCACCCCTCCACTTT. Its protein product is CASSESTGEHSPLHF. The gene calls are TRBV6-1 and TRBJ1-6, with TRBD1 identical over 7 bases. The CDR3 consists of 15 residues. The germline gives CDR1 MNHNS, CDR2 SASEGT. Unmatched junction bases numbered 6, after V lost 2 bases and J lost 8 bases.